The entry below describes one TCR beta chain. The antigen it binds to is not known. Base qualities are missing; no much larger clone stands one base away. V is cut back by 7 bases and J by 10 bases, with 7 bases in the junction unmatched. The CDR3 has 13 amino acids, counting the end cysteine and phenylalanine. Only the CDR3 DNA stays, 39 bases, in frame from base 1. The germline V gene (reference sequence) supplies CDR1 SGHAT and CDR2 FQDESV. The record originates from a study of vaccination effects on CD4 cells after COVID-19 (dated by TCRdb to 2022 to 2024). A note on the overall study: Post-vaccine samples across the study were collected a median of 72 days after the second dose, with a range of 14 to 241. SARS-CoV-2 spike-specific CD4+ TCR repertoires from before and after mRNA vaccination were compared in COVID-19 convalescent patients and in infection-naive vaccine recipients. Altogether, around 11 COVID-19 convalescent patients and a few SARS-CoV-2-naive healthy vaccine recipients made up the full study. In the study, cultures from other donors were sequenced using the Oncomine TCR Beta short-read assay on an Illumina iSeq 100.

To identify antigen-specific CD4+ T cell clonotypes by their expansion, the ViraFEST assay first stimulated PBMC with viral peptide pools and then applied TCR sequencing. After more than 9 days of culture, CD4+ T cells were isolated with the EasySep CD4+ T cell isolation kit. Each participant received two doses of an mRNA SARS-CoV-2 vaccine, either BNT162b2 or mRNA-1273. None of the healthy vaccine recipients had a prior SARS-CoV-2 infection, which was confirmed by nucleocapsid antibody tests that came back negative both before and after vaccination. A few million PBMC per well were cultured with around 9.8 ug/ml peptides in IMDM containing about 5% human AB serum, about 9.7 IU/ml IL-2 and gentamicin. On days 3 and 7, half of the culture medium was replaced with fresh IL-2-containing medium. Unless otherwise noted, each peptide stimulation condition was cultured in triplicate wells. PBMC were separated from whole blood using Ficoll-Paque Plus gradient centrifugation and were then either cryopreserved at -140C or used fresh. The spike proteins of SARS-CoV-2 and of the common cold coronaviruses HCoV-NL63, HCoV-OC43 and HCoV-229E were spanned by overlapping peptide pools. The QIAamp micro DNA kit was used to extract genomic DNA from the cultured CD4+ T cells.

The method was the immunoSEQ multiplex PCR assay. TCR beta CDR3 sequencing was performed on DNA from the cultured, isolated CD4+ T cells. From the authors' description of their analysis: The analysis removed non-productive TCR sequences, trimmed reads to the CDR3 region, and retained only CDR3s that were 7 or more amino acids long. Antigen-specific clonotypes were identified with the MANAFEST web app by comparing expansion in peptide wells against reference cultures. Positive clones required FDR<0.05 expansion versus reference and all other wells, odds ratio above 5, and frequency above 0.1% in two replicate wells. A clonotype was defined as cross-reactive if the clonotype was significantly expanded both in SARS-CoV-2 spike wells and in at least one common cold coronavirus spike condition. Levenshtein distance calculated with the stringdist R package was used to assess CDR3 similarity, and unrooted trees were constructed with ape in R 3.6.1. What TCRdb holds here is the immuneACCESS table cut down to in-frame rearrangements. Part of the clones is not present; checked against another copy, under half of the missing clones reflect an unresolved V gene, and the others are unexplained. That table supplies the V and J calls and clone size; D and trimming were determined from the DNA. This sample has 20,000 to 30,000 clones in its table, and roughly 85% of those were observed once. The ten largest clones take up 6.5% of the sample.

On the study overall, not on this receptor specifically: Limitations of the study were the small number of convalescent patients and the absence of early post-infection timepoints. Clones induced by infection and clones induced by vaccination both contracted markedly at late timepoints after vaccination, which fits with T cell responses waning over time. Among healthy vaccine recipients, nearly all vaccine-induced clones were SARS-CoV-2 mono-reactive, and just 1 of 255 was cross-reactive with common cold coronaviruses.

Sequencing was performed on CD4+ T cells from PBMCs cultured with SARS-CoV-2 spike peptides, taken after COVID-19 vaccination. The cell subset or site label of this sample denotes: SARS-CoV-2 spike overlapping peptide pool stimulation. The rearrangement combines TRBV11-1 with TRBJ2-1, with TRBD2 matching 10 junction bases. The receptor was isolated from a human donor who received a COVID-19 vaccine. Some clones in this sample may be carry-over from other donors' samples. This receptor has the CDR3 CASKRGGLYEQFF. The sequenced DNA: TGTGCCAGCAAGCGGGGGGGCCTATACGAGCAGTTCTTC.